The rows below give T cell receptor beta chains drawn from one sample of a study of T-cell memory formation after mild COVID-19. TCRdb independently ran MiXCR on the 5' RACE reads; one entry per CDR3 protein. The profile shows 300,000 or so distinct CDR3 sequences, about 16% of them singletons. The material sequenced was PBMCs or a T cell subset sorted from them (not recorded which). All receptors come from a man aged 18 to 29 who had mild COVID-19 (a few samples of this study predate the infection). Cell type and time point are not known. Both conserved end residues are part of each CDR3. A D gene is named only where the DNA matches it firmly. Size tells how often a clone was seen (once, few, many) or the class of an expanded clone, and some rows leave it out.

many,TRBJ2-3,TRBV7-2,NA,CASSLGTHTQYF,TGTGCCAGCAGCTTAGGAACTCATACGCAGTATTTT
few,TRBJ2-5,TRBV5-1,TRBD2,CASSLAGLAKETQYF,TGCGCCAGCAGCTTGGCTGGACTAGCAAAAGAGACCCAGTACTTC
NA,TRBJ1-5,TRBV4-1,TRBD1,CASSPDRGYGQPQHF,TGCGCCAGCAGTCCCGACAGGGGATATGGACAGCCCCAGCATTTT
NA,TRBJ1-1,TRBV6-6,NA,CASSYSKPARGGEAFF,TGTGCCAGCAGTTACTCGAAGCCTGCCCGCGGGGGTGAAGCTTTCTTT
few,TRBJ2-3,TRBV4-3,NA,CASSPRARDTQYF,TGCGCCAGCAGCCCCCGGGCGCGGGATACGCAGTATTTT
many,TRBJ2-1,TRBV12-3/TRBV12-4,TRBD2,CASSFRLAGLGEQFF,TGTGCCAGCAGTTTCAGACTAGCGGGACTAGGTGAGCAGTTCTTC
few,TRBJ2-7,TRBV9,NA,CASSAVSGKQYF,TGTGCCAGCAGCGCCGTTTCAGGAAAGCAGTACTTC
few,TRBJ1-2,TRBV5-1,NA,CASSLETVEYGYTF,TGCGCCAGCAGCTTGGAGACGGTCGAATATGGCTACACCTTC
few,TRBJ1-1,TRBV12-3/TRBV12-4,TRBD1,CASSWTGGNTEAFF,TGTGCCAGCAGTTGGACAGGCGGGAACACTGAAGCTTTCTTT
NA,TRBJ2-7,TRBV6-6,NA,CASSYAGFSYEQYF,TGTGCCAGCAGTTACGCGGGCTTCTCCTACGAGCAGTACTTC
few,TRBJ1-1,TRBV27,TRBD1,CASRTGAEAFF,TGTGCCAGCAGAACAGGGGCTGAGGCTTTCTTT
NA,TRBJ1-1,TRBV5-1,TRBD1,CASSHRGGDTEAFF,TGCGCCAGCAGCCACAGGGGCGGAGACACTGAAGCTTTCTTT
NA,TRBJ1-5,TRBV6-1,NA,CASKTGWAQPQHF,TGTGCCAGCAAAACAGGGTGGGCTCAGCCCCAGCATTTT
few,TRBJ2-1,TRBV24-1,NA,CATSDLQGGQFF,TGTGCCACCAGTGATTTACAGGGCGGGCAGTTCTTC
NA,TRBJ1-2,TRBV5-4,TRBD1,CASSGRGPYGYTF,TGTGCCAGCAGCGGCAGGGGGCCCTATGGCTACACCTTC
few,TRBJ2-2,TRBV7-6,NA,CASSTAAPPNTGELFF,TGTGCCAGCAGCACCGCGGCCCCTCCGAACACCGGGGAGCTGTTTTTT
many,TRBJ2-3,TRBV5-1,TRBD2,CASSLGLAGSSDTQYF,TGCGCCAGCAGCTTAGGACTAGCGGGGAGTTCGGATACGCAGTATTTT
NA,TRBJ1-6,TRBV5-1,NA,CATRVQGDNSPLHF,TGCGCCACCAGGGTACAGGGAGATAATTCACCCCTCCACTTT
many,TRBJ1-5,TRBV12-3/TRBV12-4,NA,CASRRRADQPQHF,TGTGCCAGCCGCCGGAGGGCGGATCAGCCCCAGCATTTT
many,TRBJ2-5,TRBV7-2,NA,CASSEQETQYF,TGTGCCAGCAGCGAACAAGAGACCCAGTACTTC
few,TRBJ2-5,TRBV24-1,TRBD1,CATSDPGQGVETQYF,TGTGCCACCAGTGATCCAGGACAGGGGGTGGAGACCCAGTACTTC
NA,TRBJ2-7,TRBV3-1,TRBD1,CASTGTGAYEQYF,TGTGCCAGCACCGGGACAGGGGCCTACGAGCAGTACTTC
NA,TRBJ2-3,TRBV29-1,TRBD1,CSARTGRTDTQYF,TGCAGCGCAAGGACAGGGCGCACAGATACGCAGTATTTT
many,TRBJ2-5,TRBV4-3,NA,CASSQEYRGAQETQYF,TGCGCCAGCAGCCAAGAATACCGGGGGGCACAAGAGACCCAGTACTTC
NA,TRBJ2-6,TRBV6-2/TRBV6-3,TRBD1,CASSYWGTGDSGANVLTF,TGTGCCAGCAGTTACTGGGGGACAGGGGACTCTGGGGCCAACGTCCTGACTTTC
NA,TRBJ2-3,TRBV4-3,TRBD2,CASSQGWGGDTDTQYF,TGCGCCAGCAGCCAAGGGTGGGGGGGAGACACAGATACGCAGTATTTT
many,TRBJ2-2,TRBV5-1,TRBD1,CASSPRGLNTGELFF,TGCGCCAGCAGCCCGAGGGGGCTCAACACCGGGGAGCTGTTTTTT
NA,TRBJ1-4,TRBV4-1,NA,CASSHRHPTNEKLFF,TGCGCCAGCAGCCATCGGCATCCTACTAATGAAAAACTGTTTTTT
NA,TRBJ2-3,TRBV7-2,NA,CSSTWGPTDTQYF,TGTTCCAGCACTTGGGGGCCCACAGATACGCAGTATTTT
few,TRBJ2-2,TRBV5-1,NA,CASSLFLAVDTGELFF,TGCGCCAGCAGCTTGTTTCTGGCCGTAGACACCGGGGAGCTGTTTTTT
few,TRBJ2-3,TRBV28,NA,CAAGRGTDTQYF,TGTGCGGCGGGCCGGGGCACAGATACGCAGTATTTT
few,TRBJ1-1,TRBV7-4,TRBD1,CASSTHRGLNTEAFF,TGTGCCAGCAGCACCCACAGGGGGTTGAACACTGAAGCTTTCTTT
many,TRBJ2-1,TRBV7-2,NA,CASSLEGLSYNEQFF,TGTGCCAGCAGCTTAGAGGGACTGTCCTACAATGAGCAGTTCTTC
NA,TRBJ2-3,TRBV4-2,NA,CASSQRIRGTSTDTQYF,TGTGCCAGCAGCCAACGGATCCGGGGGACTAGCACAGATACGCAGTATTTT
NA,TRBJ1-5,TRBV6-6,NA,CASSYDGGMTLYSNQPQHF,TGTGCCAGCAGTTACGATGGAGGGATGACCTTATATAGCAATCAGCCCCAGCATTTT
NA,TRBJ2-5,TRBV20-1,NA,CSALQGLKETQYF,TGCAGTGCTCTACAGGGACTCAAAGAGACCCAGTACTTC
NA,TRBJ1-1,TRBV25-1,NA,CASSDRGSGNTEAFF,TGTGCCAGCAGTGATAGGGGTAGTGGGAACACTGAAGCTTTCTTT
NA,TRBJ2-1,TRBV11-2,TRBD1,CASSLDSGTETYNDQFF,TGTGCCAGCAGCTTAGATTCCGGGACAGAAACCTACAATGATCAGTTCTTC
few,TRBJ1-2,TRBV7-9,NA,CASSSTRTLPLPSNYGYTF,TGTGCCAGCAGCTCCACGAGGACACTTCCTCTGCCATCGAACTATGGCTACACCTTC
NA,TRBJ1-1,TRBV19,NA,CASSMKGDWTEAFF,TGTGCCAGTAGTATGAAGGGAGATTGGACTGAAGCTTTCTTT
NA,TRBJ1-5,TRBV7-2,NA,CASSEAEGQPQHF,TGTGCCAGCAGCGAGGCCGAGGGGCAGCCCCAGCATTTT
NA,TRBJ2-1,TRBV24-1,TRBD2,CATEAGGSNEQFF,TGTGCCACAGAGGCGGGGGGGTCGAATGAGCAGTTCTTC
few,TRBJ1-3,TRBV7-6,NA,CASREGQGDGNTIYF,TGTGCCAGCAGGGAGGGACAAGGGGACGGAAACACCATATATTTT
NA,TRBJ2-3,TRBV27,NA,CASSWGGGTDTQYF,TGTGCCAGCAGTTGGGGCGGGGGCACAGATACGCAGTATTTT
NA,TRBJ1-2,TRBV7-3,NA,CASSLDSGGYGYTF,TGTGCCAGCAGCTTAGACAGTGGGGGATATGGCTACACCTTC